The TCR beta chain under discussion was sequenced for a study of T cell changes during pregnancy in multiple sclerosis. Germline lookup yields CDR1 MNHEY and CDR2 SVGAGI. V lost 6 bases, J lost 4 bases, and 18 bases lay in between. CDR3 length: 15 residues. Some clones are missing from TCRdb's copy, which holds only in-frame ones; the method was immunoSEQ multiplex PCR. This table holds about 59,000 clones, 90% to 95% found once. This clone was picked up a small number of times. The sequencing used peripheral blood, collected before pregnancy. The clonotype originates from a female donor with multiple sclerosis, enrolled in a pregnancy study. The rearrangement uses TRBV6-5 and TRBJ1-2; D is possibly TRBD1 (6 bases). The CDR3 nucleotides are TGTGCCAGCAGACAACACACCGGGACACCCTATGGCTACACCTTC. Amino acids: CASRQHTGTPYGYTF.